Listed below are T cell receptor beta chains from one sample, sequenced in a study of T cells after yellow fever vaccination. TCRdb reanalysed the 5' RACE reads using MiXCR and keeps one entry per CDR3 protein. This table holds some 300,000 distinct CDR3 sequences, roughly 8.4% found once. The input for sequencing was PBMCs, taken around 45 days after the first yellow fever vaccination. Receptors originate from a young man who received the YFV17D yellow fever vaccine. CDR3s include the opening cysteine and the closing phenylalanine or tryptophan. A D gene is named only where the DNA matches it firmly. Clone size is not always given. Where it is, it says once, few, many or a class for expanded clones.

>11|many|TRBV12-3/TRBV12-4|TRBJ1-2|TRBD1
CATGQGYGYTF
TGTGCCACCGGACAGGGATATGGCTACACCTTC
>14|few|TRBV5-1|TRBJ2-5|.
CASSPNRVQETQYF
TGCGCCAGCAGCCCCAACAGGGTCCAAGAGACCCAGTACTTC
>15|.|TRBV15|TRBJ1-6|.
CATSREDTVSTPLHF
TGTGCCACCAGCAGAGAAGATACAGTATCGACACCCCTCCACTTT
>16|few|TRBV14|TRBJ2-3|.
CASSQEYGGFADTQYF
TGTGCCAGCAGCCAAGAATATGGAGGTTTTGCAGATACGCAGTATTTT
>15|few|TRBV4-1|TRBJ2-7|TRBD1
CASSQVTGGPYEQYF
TGCGCCAGCAGCCAAGTGACAGGGGGGCCCTACGAGCAGTACTTC
>18|.|TRBV14|TRBJ2-1|.
CASSLVPPDRLTYNEQFF
TGTGCCAGCAGCCTAGTGCCCCCGGACAGACTTACCTACAATGAGCAGTTCTTC
>13|many|TRBV10-1|TRBJ2-2|.
CASSRQNTGELFF
TGCGCCAGCAGCAGACAGAACACCGGGGAGCTGTTTTTT
>12|.|TRBV19|TRBJ2-3|.
CASSTQSGAQYF
TGTGCCAGTAGTACCCAGTCGGGAGCGCAGTATTTT
>15|few|TRBV5-1|TRBJ1-3|.
CASTWNGVSGNTIYF
TGCGCCAGCACATGGAATGGGGTCTCTGGAAACACCATATATTTT
>14|few|TRBV30|TRBJ2-7|TRBD2
CAWSPLALADEQYF
TGTGCCTGGAGTCCCCTCGCCCTAGCGGACGAGCAGTACTTC
>14|many|TRBV19|TRBJ2-3|TRBD1
CASTPGQGTDTQYF
TGTGCCAGTACCCCGGGACAGGGCACAGATACGCAGTATTTT
>15|.|TRBV7-2|TRBJ2-6|.
CASTLDWSGANVLTF
TGTGCCAGCACCCTCGATTGGTCTGGGGCCAACGTCCTGACTTTC
>15|many|TRBV5-1|TRBJ2-7|TRBD2
CASSLFSGGFYEQYF
TGCGCCAGCAGCTTGTTTAGCGGGGGTTTCTACGAGCAGTACTTC
>14|.|TRBV5-1|TRBJ1-1|TRBD1
CASSASTGITEAFF
TGCGCCAGCAGCGCGTCGACAGGGATAACTGAAGCTTTCTTT
>15|few|TRBV5-4|TRBJ1-6|TRBD1
CASSLPPGQNSPLHF
TGTGCCAGCAGCCTCCCTCCGGGACAGAATTCACCCCTCCACTTT
>13|few|TRBV7-2|TRBJ2-5|.
CASERRYQETQYF
TGTGCCAGCGAGCGAAGGTACCAAGAGACCCAGTACTTC
>16|few|TRBV2|TRBJ2-2|.
CASSEYSVPNTGELFF
TGTGCCAGCAGTGAATATTCAGTTCCGAACACCGGGGAGCTGTTTTTT
>13|few|TRBV30|TRBJ1-1|.
CAWSDGMNTEAFF
TGTGCCTGGTCGGACGGAATGAACACTGAAGCTTTCTTT
>12|.|TRBV5-1|TRBJ1-1|.
CASSFTGSQRVF
TGCGCCAGCAGCTTTACGGGTTCGCAGAGAGTCTTT
>13|.|TRBV4-3|TRBJ2-3|.
CASSQDRLDTQYF
TGCGCCAGCAGCCAAGATCGGCTAGATACGCAGTATTTT
>15|few|TRBV4-3|TRBJ1-3|.
CASSQGLLSGNTIYF
TGCGCCAGCAGCCAAGGGCTGCTGTCTGGAAACACCATATATTTT
>22|.|TRBV4-1|TRBJ2-4|.
CASSPVEFFDRLYRGAKNIQYF
TGCGCCAGCAGCCCCGTGGAATTTTTCGACAGGCTCTACCGTGGGGCCAAAAACATTCAGTACTTC
>13|.|TRBV6-1|TRBJ2-3|.
CASGAGYTDTQYF
TGTGCCAGCGGCGCTGGTTACACAGATACGCAGTATTTT
>13|few|TRBV10-3|TRBJ1-1|.
CAIRSFKGGEAFF
TGTGCCATCAGGAGCTTTAAGGGAGGTGAAGCTTTCTTT
>15|many|TRBV27|TRBJ1-1|TRBD1
CASSSRDRGNTEAFF
TGTGCCAGCAGTTCCCGGGACAGGGGGAACACTGAAGCTTTCTTT
>15|few|TRBV5-6|TRBJ2-2|TRBD1
CASSFMGQYTGELFF
TGTGCCAGCAGCTTCATGGGACAGTACACCGGGGAGCTGTTTTTT
>14|.|TRBV9|TRBJ2-7|.
CASSVEQGSYEQYF
TGTGCCAGCAGCGTAGAACAGGGCTCCTACGAGCAGTACTTC
>13|.|TRBV10-3|TRBJ1-4|.
CAAGEGANEKLFF
TGTGCCGCCGGAGAGGGGGCTAATGAAAAACTGTTTTTT
>16|.|TRBV6-5|TRBJ2-5|.
CASSYSGGSVQETQYF
TGTGCCAGCAGTTACTCTGGAGGTTCGGTCCAGGAGACCCAGTACTTC
>11|many|TRBV20-1|TRBJ2-5|.
CSAAGQETQYF
TGCAGTGCTGCGGGACAAGAGACCCAGTACTTC
>17|.|TRBV30|TRBJ2-3|TRBD2
CAWNRGRGPGRADTQYF
TGTGCCTGGAACCGGGGGCGGGGCCCCGGGAGGGCAGATACGCAGTATTTT
>13|few|TRBV30|TRBJ2-1|TRBD1
CAWSSSGTGEQFF
TGTGCCTGGAGTTCCTCTGGGACAGGGGAGCAGTTCTTC
>15|few|TRBV5-1|TRBJ1-4|.
CASSLEGRRNEKLFF
TGCGCCAGCAGCTTGGAGGGGCGACGTAATGAAAAACTGTTTTTT
>17|few|TRBV7-8|TRBJ1-6|.
CASSFQLRGARISPLHF
TGTGCCAGCAGCTTCCAGCTGAGAGGCGCTCGGATCTCACCCCTCCACTTT
>18|few|TRBV7-6|TRBJ2-2|.
CASSLTTGLRASTGELFF
TGTGCCAGCAGCTTAACGACCGGTCTACGGGCGAGCACCGGGGAGCTGTTTTTT
>14|few|TRBV7-9|TRBJ2-1|TRBD2
CASGLASTYNEQFF
TGTGCCAGCGGACTAGCTTCCACCTACAATGAGCAGTTCTTC
>13|.|TRBV28|TRBJ2-3|.
CASRDGAADTQYF
TGTGCCAGCAGAGATGGGGCCGCAGATACGCAGTATTTT
>14|few|TRBV27|TRBJ2-3|.
CASSFRLGGSTQYF
TGTGCCAGCAGTTTCCGCTTGGGGGGCAGTACGCAGTATTTT
>17|few|TRBV9|TRBJ2-6|.
CASSVGITSSGANVLTF
TGTGCCAGCAGCGTCGGGATTACCAGCTCTGGGGCCAACGTCCTGACTTTC
>13|.|TRBV6-1|TRBJ2-1|.
CASSPLQGKEQFF
TGTGCCAGCAGCCCTTTGCAGGGGAAGGAGCAGTTCTTC
>15|.|TRBV5-6|TRBJ1-5|TRBD1
CASSLLETGGQPQHF
TGTGCCAGCAGCTTGTTGGAGACAGGGGGTCAGCCCCAGCATTTT
>14|.|TRBV18|TRBJ1-6|.
CASSPPRGHSPLHF
TGTGCCAGCTCACCACCACGAGGTCATTCACCCCTCCACTTT
>11|few|TRBV7-2|TRBJ1-4|.
CASVSNEKLFF
TGTGCCAGCGTATCTAATGAAAAACTGTTTTTT
>13|few|TRBV20-1|TRBJ1-2|.
CSAEDGGNYGYTF
TGCAGTGCTGAGGACGGCGGTAACTATGGCTACACCTTC
>13|few|TRBV19|TRBJ1-6|TRBD1
CASRPGGVSPLHF
TGTGCCAGTAGGCCAGGGGGAGTTTCACCCCTCCACTTT
>15|few|TRBV11-2|TRBJ2-7|.
CASSLDLAGGYEQYF
TGTGCCAGCAGCTTAGATCTGGCAGGAGGGTACGAGCAGTACTTC
>14|.|TRBV18|TRBJ1-1|.
CASSPQQRDTEAFF
TGTGCCAGCTCACCGCAACAGCGGGACACTGAAGCTTTCTTT
>15|few|TRBV7-9|TRBJ2-5|.
CASSFSQGLLETQYF
TGTGCCAGCAGCTTCAGCCAGGGCCTCTTGGAGACCCAGTACTTC
>14|many|TRBV12-3/TRBV12-4|TRBJ1-1|.
CASRQQVGDTEAFF
TGTGCCAGCAGGCAACAGGTTGGGGACACTGAAGCTTTCTTT
>14|.|TRBV12-3/TRBV12-4|TRBJ1-2|TRBD1
CASSPDSYRGGYTF
TGTGCCAGCAGCCCCGACTCGTACAGGGGCGGCTACACCTTC
>14|.|TRBV20-1|TRBJ2-2|TRBD1
CSARTGLYTGELFF
TGCAGTGCTAGGACAGGGCTATACACCGGGGAGCTGTTTTTT
>15|.|TRBV5-1|TRBJ2-5|.
CASSLEGPYQETQYF
TGCGCCAGCAGCTTGGAGGGACCGTACCAAGAGACCCAGTACTTC
>12|few|TRBV3-1|TRBJ1-2|.
CASSQQAYGYTF
TGTGCCAGCAGCCAACAAGCCTATGGCTACACCTTC
>14|few|TRBV4-3|TRBJ2-5|.
CASSHGGQKETQYF
TGCGCCAGCAGCCATGGCGGACAGAAAGAGACCCAGTACTTC
>12|few|TRBV5-1|TRBJ2-1|TRBD1
CASSTQGNEQFF
TGCGCCAGCAGCACACAGGGGAATGAGCAGTTCTTC
>16|.|TRBV19|TRBJ2-1|TRBD2
CASSMRPGGPDNEQFF
TGTGCCAGTAGTATGAGGCCGGGGGGGCCAGACAATGAGCAGTTCTTC
>16|few|TRBV2|TRBJ2-4|TRBD2
CASSDSSGGERNIQYF
TGTGCCAGCAGTGATTCTAGCGGGGGGGAACGGAACATTCAGTACTTC